This TCR beta chain was sequenced in a study of CD8 T cells in Susac syndrome. On this clonotype itself: Its antigen is currently unknown.

The study sequenced TCR beta in blood CD8+ and CD4+ T cells. The CD8+ and CD4+ T cells were negatively isolated, with the TEMRA cells enriched by FACS. Trimming took off 2 bases at V and 6 bases at J, with 13 bases between the two ends. The CDR3 has 15 amino acids. Study-level findings and limits: An acknowledgment was made by the study that its TCR sequencing and HLA analysis involved relatively few individuals.

Reverse transcription of roughly 0.5 to 1 ug RNA was performed with random hexamers. Amplification of TCR beta CDR3 used immunoSEQ multiplex PCR across 54 Vbeta and 13 Jbeta. TCRdb itself ran the immunoSEQ multiplex PCR reads through MiXCR, one entry per CDR3 protein. The sample includes about 440,000 distinct CDR3 sequences, 75% to 90% seen only once; the top ten take 0.09% to 0.15%. The chain links TRBV12-3 or TRBV12-4 to TRBJ2-2; possible D gene TRBD2, 5 bases. Sequenced: CD8+ T cells from PBMCs. This clonotype originated in a human donor with multiple sclerosis. This CDR3 reads CASSLIGLLAGELFF. The DNA for the CDR3 is TGTGCCAGCAGTTTAATAGGACTGCTGGCCGGGGAGCTGTTTTTT.